This T cell receptor beta chain comes out of a study of CD8 T cells in ankylosing spondylitis. TCRdb passed the 5' RACE reads through MiXCR, listing each CDR3 protein once. In the table there are about 240,000 distinct CDR3 sequences, around 7.8% of which are singletons. Germline V gene sequence: CDR1 GTSNPN, CDR2 SVGIG (reference sequence). The CDR3 runs to 15 residues. V dropped 3 bases and J dropped 2 bases, with 14 bases sitting between them. Points on this clonotype: Its matching antigen is unknown.

Notes on the study in general: Seven or eight highly homologous variants made up a TCR beta motif, and this motif appeared characteristic of ankylosing spondylitis blood. Significant enrichment of disease-linked clones was reportedly seen in matched ankylosing spondylitis synovial fluid.

This TCR was recovered from a male donor with ankylosing spondylitis or in good health (not recorded which). The sequenced sample was blood, either unsorted or a sorted T cell fraction (not recorded which). The rearrangement joins TRBV30 to TRBJ2-1, with unresolved D. The CDR3 reads CAWRILARTYNEQFF. The CDR3, as DNA: TGTGCCTGGAGAATCCTGGCTAGAACCTACAATGAGCAGTTCTTC.